The sequence of this T cell receptor (beta chain) was determined in a study of T cell responses to AZD1222 COVID-19 vaccine. CDR3 length: 15 amino acids. Trimming left V 6 bases short and J 3 bases short, with 18 bases between. The V gene's germline CDR1 is MNHEY and CDR2 SVGAGI. As regards this clone: Its antigen is not identified.

The table came from immunoSEQ multiplex PCR; TCRdb's copy has only in-frame clones and leaves some out. The sample yields more than 70,000 clones, over 70% seen once. Study-wide points: Mostly white British, mostly female donors; authors suggested clonal diversity may be underestimated.

The clonotype originates from an adult in good health. The specimen comprised peripheral blood, sampled on day 0 of AZD1222 vaccination. The rearrangement uses TRBV6-5 and TRBJ2-7; either TRBD1 or TRBD2 may supply D (5 bases each). CDR3 loop: CASSPLGGRVYEQYF. For the CDR3, the DNA is TGTGCCAGCAGCCCCTTAGGAGGCAGGGTCTACGAGCAGTACTTC.